A single sample is the source of the 19 T cell receptor beta chains below, sequenced in a study of fetal regulatory T cell absence and autoimmunity. Data came from immunoSEQ multiplex PCR; TCRdb stores just in-frame clones and leaves some out. This sample has roughly 95,000 clones, with about two thirds found just once. The specimen was pancreas tissue. These receptors all stem from a male donor with IPEX syndrome.

This clone was counted once. The V call is TRBV6-5, the J call TRBJ2-5; 11 bases align to TRBD1. The CDR3 extends over 13 amino acids. The J segment lost 5 bases and the V segment lost 6 bases, leaving 2 bases of the junction unmatched. CDR1 is MNHEY and CDR2 is SVGAGI in the germline V gene. This CDR3 reads CASSRTGGETQYF. In DNA, the CDR3 is TGTGCCAGCAGCCGGACAGGGGGCGAGACCCAGTACTTC.

For the CDR3, the DNA is TGTGCCAGCAGCTTAGCCGGGGGACAGGGAGCCTACGAGCAGTACTTC. Translation: CASSLAGGQGAYEQYF. The V and J genes are TRBV11-2 and TRBJ2-7; 9 nucleotides line up with TRBD1. CDR1 and CDR2 from the germline V gene are SGHAT and FQNNGV. The CDR3 sequence is 16 residues long. Germline trimming cut 1 base from V and 2 bases from J; bases unmatched to any gene: 6.

V usage is TRBV19 and J usage is TRBJ2-7; D is tentatively TRBD1 or TRBD2 (5 bases each). The V gene lost 2 bases and the J gene lost 3 bases, with 11 bases spanning the gap. The germline V gene encodes CDR1 LNHDA and CDR2 SQIVND (reference sequence). The CDR3 runs 14 residues. In DNA, the CDR3 is TGTGCCAGTAGTATACGGAGAGGGGACTACGAGCAGTACTTC. Translation gives CASSIRRGDYEQYF.

V is TRBV4-3 and J is TRBJ2-7; no firm D call. The CDR3 is 13 amino acids. Trimming left V 4 bases short and J 6 bases short, with 13 bases between. In germline, CDR1 is LGHNA, CDR2 YSLEER. The CDR3 region has the DNA TGCGCCAGCAGCCCCGGCGTCCGGGCCGAGCAGTACTTC. It codes for CASSPGVRAEQYF.

This clone was counted only a few times. The rearrangement uses TRBV5-4 and TRBJ1-1; the D is unclear. V shed 2 bases and J shed 5 bases, with 10 bases lying between them. The CDR3 has 13 residues. CDR1 SGHNT and CDR2 YYREEE come from the germline V gene (reference sequence). The CDR3 DNA reads TGTGCCAGCAGCTTCCGGTTGTGGACTGAAGCTTTCTTT. Its protein is CASSFRLWTEAFF. Full variable domain (outside the CDR3, taken from reference TRBV5-4 and TRBJ1-1): ETGVTQSPTHLIKTRGQQVTLRCSSQSGHNTVSWYQQALGQGPQFIFQYYREEENGRGNFPPRFSGLQFPNYSSELNVNALELDDSALYLCASSFRLWTEAFFGQGTRLTVV.

V is TRBV6-5 and J is TRBJ1-5; D is undetermined. The CDR3 totals 15 residues. With 6 bases removed from V and 3 bases from J, the gap between germline ends came to 15 bases. The germline CDR1 and CDR2 sequences are MNHEY and SVGAGI. CDR3 nucleotide sequence: TGTGCCAGCAGCCCCCGCACGGCCTACAATCAGCCCCAGCATTTT. Amino acids: CASSPRTAYNQPQHF.

In regard to this clone: Other DNA sequences of this sample code for an identical CDR3. The V call is TRBV6-5, the J call TRBJ1-4; 8 bases map to TRBD1. The V gene end was trimmed by 2 bases and the J gene end by 5 bases; junction bases not matched to a gene: 1. Per germline, CDR1 MNHEY and CDR2 SVGAGI. CDR3 length: 14 residues. Written as DNA, the CDR3 is TGTGCCAGCAGTTACGGACAGGGCAATGAAAAACTGTTTTTT. Its protein product is CASSYGQGNEKLFF.

The chain has TRBV6-6 and TRBJ2-7; TRBD1 or TRBD2 may be the D gene (5 bases each). This CDR3 spans 14 amino acids. Germline-derived CDR1 and CDR2 are MNHNY and SVGAGI (reference sequence). Deletions cut 5 bases from V and 3 bases from J, with 14 bases between. The CDR3 reads CASSPPGPLYEQYF. DNA for the CDR3: TGTGCCAGCAGTCCTCCGGGACCCCTCTACGAGCAGTACTTC.

In this sample, this clone turned up once. The rearrangement uses TRBV15 and TRBJ1-5; the D is unclear. Trimming left V 1 base short and J 4 bases short, with 5 bases between. Looked up from germline, CDR1 is LNHNV and CDR2 is YYDKDF (reference sequence). The CDR3 has 13 amino acids. The CDR3 DNA reads as TGTGCCACCAGCAGAGTGTGGAATCAGCCCCAGCATTTT. Protein product: CATSRVWNQPQHF.

V usage is TRBV4-2 and J usage is TRBJ2-3; 9 bases are shared with TRBD2. This CDR3 contains 17 residues. V lost 1 base to trimming and J lost 0 bases; unmatched junction nucleotides: 5. CDR1 is LGHNA, CDR2 YNFKEQ, per germline. The chain's CDR3 is CASSQVERGVSTDTQYF. CDR3 sequence (DNA): TGTGCCAGCAGCCAAGTCGAGCGGGGGGTGAGCACAGATACGCAGTATTTT.

The chain carries TRBV6-6 and TRBJ1-2; perhaps TRBD1 as D (5 bases). The CDR3 is 15 amino acids. V lost 2 bases to trimming and J lost 2 bases, with 12 bases between them. CDR1 is MNHNY, CDR2 SVGAGI, per germline (reference sequence). CDR3 in DNA: TGTGCCAGCAGTTACCGAAGAGGGGCGAACTATGGCTACACCTTC. Translated: CASSYRRGANYGYTF.

The V gene is TRBV9, the J gene TRBJ1-1; D remains ambiguous. Germline lookup yields CDR1 SGDLS and CDR2 YYNGEE. V was shortened by 3 bases and J by 10 bases, with 19 bases between the two germline ends. This CDR3 contains 14 residues. The CDR3 DNA reads as TGTGCCAGCAGCGACCAACGTTCGGGGAGGAGAGCTTTCTTT. It specifies CASSDQRSGRRAFF.

V usage is TRBV7-2 and J usage is TRBJ2-5; the D gene is possibly TRBD2 (6 bases). This CDR3 is built from 15 residues. V lost 3 bases and J lost 4, with 15 bases in between. The germline V gene encodes CDR1 SGHTA and CDR2 FQGNSA. The CDR3 DNA sequence: TGTGCCAGCAGCTTCCTGCCGGACTACCCAGAGACCCAGTACTTC. This sequence encodes CASSFLPDYPETQYF.

This chain uses TRBV4-1 with TRBJ1-4; weak D call: TRBD1 (5 bases). Per the germline V gene, CDR1 is MGHRA and CDR2 is YSYEKL. This CDR3 spans 15 amino acids. V was clipped by 3 bases and J by 7 bases, with 15 bases between them. The CDR3 region has the DNA TGCGCCAGCAGCCAGCTTGGGGGGATGGCTGAAAAACTGTTTTTT. Translation: CASSQLGGMAEKLFF.

This chain uses TRBV9 with TRBJ1-1; a weak D match, TRBD1 (5 bases). V was pared by 2 bases and J by 1 base, with 9 bases between. Germline V lookup: CDR1 SGDLS, CDR2 YYNGEE. CDR3 size: 14 residues. The CDR3 is CASSVGGANTEAFF. The CDR3 coding sequence is TGTGCCAGCAGCGTGGGAGGGGCGAACACTGAAGCTTTCTTT.

This clone was seen a single time. The chain is built from TRBV4-1 and TRBJ2-5; 8 positions match TRBD2. The CDR3 length is 14 residues. V lost 5 bases and J lost 4; bases outside the gene matches: 6. Germline V gene sequence: CDR1 MGHRA, CDR2 YSYEKL. The DNA for the CDR3 is TGCGCCAGCAGCTCGGGGGGGAGAGGAGAGACCCAGTACTTC. Translating gives CASSSGGRGETQYF.

V is TRBV29-1 and J is TRBJ1-5; TRBD1 is a possible D gene (5 bases). The CDR3 loop spans 13 amino acids. Between the trimmed V and J ends, which lost 0 bases and 6 bases, there was a span of 9 bases. Germline V gene sequence: CDR1 SQVTM, CDR2 ANQGSEA. The CDR3 region is CSVEDGQGQPQHF. The CDR3, as DNA: TGCAGCGTTGAAGACGGGCAGGGTCAGCCCCAGCATTTT.

This clone was seen only once. The chain employs TRBV11-3 and TRBJ2-3; weak D call: TRBD2 (6 bases). This CDR3 is built from 16 residues. Trimming removed 5 bases from V and 6 bases from J, with 21 bases in between. Looked up from germline, CDR1 is SGHNT and CDR2 is YENEEA. CDR3 sequence (DNA): TGTGCCAGCAGCCCCCCGGGGGAGGTCTCGCAGGATACGCAGTATTTT. Amino acid sequence: CASSPPGEVSQDTQYF.

The chain combines TRBV29-1 with TRBJ2-7; 8 bases map to TRBD2. Germline assignment: CDR1 SQVTM and CDR2 ANQGSEA. This CDR3 region has 13 residues. V gave up 6 bases and J gave up 1 base; unmatched junction bases: 5. The CDR3 is CSVERGGSYEQYF. CDR3 nucleotides: TGCAGCGTCGAACGGGGGGGGTCCTACGAGCAGTACTTC.